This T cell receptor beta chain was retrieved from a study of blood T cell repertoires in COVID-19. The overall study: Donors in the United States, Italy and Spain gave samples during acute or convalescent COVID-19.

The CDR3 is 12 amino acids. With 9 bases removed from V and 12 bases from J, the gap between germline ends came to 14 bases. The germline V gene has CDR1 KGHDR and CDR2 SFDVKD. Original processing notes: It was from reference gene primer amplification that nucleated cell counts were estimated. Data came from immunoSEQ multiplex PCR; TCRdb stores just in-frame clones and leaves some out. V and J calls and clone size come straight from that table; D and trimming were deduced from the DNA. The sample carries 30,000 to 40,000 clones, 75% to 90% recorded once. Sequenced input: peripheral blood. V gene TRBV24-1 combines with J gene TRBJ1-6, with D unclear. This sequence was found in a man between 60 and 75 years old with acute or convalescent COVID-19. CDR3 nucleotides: TGTGCCACCCGGAGGGAGGTCCAACCCCTCCACTTT. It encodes CATRREVQPLHF.